A selection of T cell receptor beta chains follows, all from one sample in a study of cytomegalovirus exposure and HLA in healthy donors. Data came from immunoSEQ multiplex PCR; TCRdb stores just in-frame clones and leaves some out. The sample lists approximately 54,000 clones, more than 70% occurring once. What was sequenced was PBMCs. The receptor set was obtained from a young woman in good health and CMV-seropositive. The CDR3 runs from the conserved cysteine through the conserved F or W. D genes are given only for firm matches. Size is stated for part of the rows, as once, few or many counts, or as a class when the clone is expanded.

D: TRBD2
size: .
J: TRBJ2-1
V: TRBV6-6
length: 16
CDR3: CASSQPRSRGGNEQFF
DNA: TGTGCCAGCAGTCAACCTAGGTCGCGGGGGGGCAATGAGCAGTTCTTC

D: .
size: .
J: TRBJ1-2
V: TRBV7-8
length: 17
CDR3: CASSLAVVTDRPYGYTF
DNA: TGTGCCAGCAGCTTAGCCGTAGTCACCGACAGGCCCTATGGCTACACCTTC

D: TRBD2
size: once
J: TRBJ2-3
V: TRBV4-3
length: 17
CDR3: CASSPKDLAGGPGTQYF
DNA: TGCGCCAGCAGCCCGAAAGATCTAGCGGGGGGGCCTGGTACGCAGTATTTT

D: TRBD1
size: once
J: TRBJ2-5
V: TRBV10-3
length: 15
CDR3: CASRPGQGHGETQYF
DNA: TGTGCCAGCCGACCAGGACAGGGCCACGGGGAGACCCAGTACTTC

D: TRBD1
size: .
J: TRBJ1-1
V: TRBV7-9
length: 16
CDR3: CASSRRQGALHTEAFF
DNA: TGTGCCAGCAGCCGCCGACAGGGGGCGCTCCACACTGAAGCTTTCTTT

D: TRBD1
size: .
J: TRBJ2-1
V: TRBV5-4
length: 16
CDR3: CASSLGTGVGYNEQFF
DNA: TGTGCCAGCAGCTTGGGGACAGGGGTCGGCTACAATGAGCAGTTCTTC

D: TRBD1
size: .
J: TRBJ2-5
V: TRBV9
length: 15
CDR3: CASSQGQGSQETQYF
DNA: TGTGCCAGCAGCCAAGGACAGGGTTCGCAGGAGACCCAGTACTTC

D: .
size: .
J: TRBJ2-1
V: TRBV2
length: 16
CDR3: CASRNLRENSYNEQFF
DNA: TGTGCCAGCCGAAATTTGAGAGAGAACTCCTACAATGAGCAGTTCTTC

D: TRBD1
size: .
J: TRBJ2-5
V: TRBV19
length: 16
CDR3: CASSLGQGLIQETQYF
DNA: TGTGCCAGTAGTCTCGGACAGGGGCTAATCCAAGAGACCCAGTACTTC

D: .
size: .
J: TRBJ1-1
V: TRBV20-1
length: 9
CDR3: CSASAEAFF
DNA: TGCAGTGCTAGCGCTGAAGCTTTCTTT

D: .
size: .
J: TRBJ1-1
V: TRBV28
length: 13
CDR3: CASSYGTQWEAFF
DNA: TGTGCCAGCAGTTATGGAACACAGTGGGAAGCTTTCTTT

D: .
size: .
J: TRBJ1-1
V: TRBV6-4
length: 15
CDR3: CASSDSFREDTEAFF
DNA: TGTGCCAGCAGTGACTCGTTTAGGGAGGACACTGAAGCTTTCTTT

D: .
size: .
J: TRBJ2-5
V: TRBV7-9
length: 16
CDR3: CASSLLTSRLQETQYF
DNA: TGTGCCAGCAGCTTACTAACTAGCAGGCTCCAAGAGACCCAGTACTTC

D: TRBD2
size: .
J: TRBJ2-1
V: TRBV14
length: 15
CDR3: CASSQAGGTANEQFF
DNA: TGTGCCAGCAGCCAAGCGGGGGGGACTGCGAATGAGCAGTTCTTC

D: TRBD2
size: .
J: TRBJ2-2
V: TRBV29-1
length: 16
CDR3: CSVGTSGGAGTGELFF
DNA: TGCAGCGTCGGGACTAGCGGGGGGGCTGGCACCGGGGAGCTGTTTTTT

D: .
size: .
J: TRBJ1-5
V: TRBV7-3
length: 15
CDR3: CASSLAETLNQPQHF
DNA: TGTGCCAGCAGCTTAGCTGAGACACTCAATCAGCCCCAGCATTTT

D: .
size: .
J: TRBJ2-7
V: TRBV11-2
length: 14
CDR3: CASSPFGEIGEQYF
DNA: TGTGCCAGCAGCCCATTCGGGGAGATCGGCGAGCAGTACTTC

D: .
size: .
J: TRBJ2-3
V: TRBV9
length: 14
CDR3: CASSVVGSTDTQYF
DNA: TGTGCCAGCAGCGTAGTGGGCAGTACAGATACGCAGTATTTT

D: .
size: .
J: TRBJ2-1
V: TRBV5-4
length: 15
CDR3: CASSAGQTDYNEQFF
DNA: TGTGCCAGCAGCGCAGGACAGACCGATTACAATGAGCAGTTCTTC

D: .
size: .
J: TRBJ1-2
V: TRBV28
length: 14
CDR3: CASSLPDSAGRYTF
DNA: TGTGCCAGCAGTTTACCGGATAGCGCCGGTCGCTACACCTTC

D: TRBD2
size: .
J: TRBJ2-7
V: TRBV27
length: 15
CDR3: CASSLFGGSSYEQYF
DNA: TGTGCCAGCAGTTTATTCGGGGGGAGCTCCTACGAGCAGTACTTC

D: TRBD1
size: .
J: TRBJ2-7
V: TRBV19
length: 17
CDR3: CASSIVSGRTGGYEQYF
DNA: TGTGCCAGTAGTATAGTTTCTGGGCGGACAGGGGGCTACGAGCAGTACTTC

D: TRBD2
size: .
J: TRBJ2-5
V: TRBV7-3
length: 15
CDR3: CASSLTSGAGETQYF
DNA: TGTGCCAGCAGCTTAACTAGCGGGGCCGGAGAGACCCAGTACTTC

D: TRBD1
size: .
J: TRBJ1-4
V: TRBV14
length: 15
CDR3: CASRKTGGSNEKLFF
DNA: TGTGCCAGCAGGAAAACAGGGGGCTCAAATGAAAAACTGTTTTTT

D: TRBD1
size: .
J: TRBJ1-1
V: TRBV7-2
length: 13
CDR3: CASRPDRDREAFF
DNA: TGTGCCAGCAGACCCGACAGGGATCGTGAAGCTTTCTTT

D: TRBD1
size: .
J: TRBJ1-1
V: TRBV28
length: 16
CDR3: CASSLGTGGPDTEAFF
DNA: TGTGCCAGCAGCCTCGGGACAGGGGGTCCGGACACTGAAGCTTTCTTT

D: .
size: .
J: TRBJ1-4
V: TRBV25-1
length: 15
CDR3: CASAKQDSPNEKLFF
DNA: TGTGCCAGCGCAAAACAGGACAGCCCGAATGAAAAACTGTTTTTT

D: TRBD1
size: .
J: TRBJ1-1
V: TRBV14
length: 13
CDR3: CASSYGQGTEAFF
DNA: TGTGCCAGCAGCTACGGACAGGGCACTGAAGCTTTCTTT

D: .
size: once
J: TRBJ1-3
V: TRBV7-2
length: 14
CDR3: CASSLYISGNTIYF
DNA: TGTGCCAGCAGCTTATATATCTCTGGAAACACCATATATTTT

D: .
size: .
J: TRBJ2-5
V: TRBV9
length: 13
CDR3: CASSVRGQETQYF
DNA: TGTGCCAGCAGCGTCAGGGGCCAAGAGACCCAGTACTTC

D: TRBD2
size: .
J: TRBJ2-3
V: TRBV7-2
length: 15
CDR3: CASSPLLGTSGGEYF
DNA: TGTGCCAGCAGCCCCCTTTTAGGGACTAGCGGGGGGGAGTATTTT

D: .
size: .
J: TRBJ1-6
V: TRBV7-2
length: 16
CDR3: CASSSKTGDYNSPLHF
DNA: TGTGCCAGCAGCTCCAAAACAGGAGATTATAATTCACCCCTCCACTTT